This TCR beta chain was captured in a study of shared clonotypes between healthy human individuals. TCRdb's table, derived via immunoSEQ multiplex PCR, lists solely in-frame clones and lacks some. The sample lists over 2 million clones, about 95% occurring once. The CDR3 extends over 16 amino acids. With 3 bases removed from V and 5 bases from J, the gap between germline ends came to 20 bases. The V gene's germline CDR1 is SNHLY and CDR2 FYNNEI. Specimen: naive CD4+ T cells sorted from blood. Subset indicated: CD45RA+ positively selected. The chain combines TRBV2 with TRBJ2-7, with TRBD2 as a possible D gene (6 bases). The sequence was obtained from a man between 18 and 35 years old in good health. CDR3 in DNA: TGTGCCAGCAGTGAGGATGTGCGGCGGGCGGGGAACGAGCAGTACTTC. This translates into CASSEDVRRAGNEQYF. Variable domain in full (rest from reference TRBV2 and TRBJ2-7): EPEVTQTPSHQVTQMGQEVILRCVPISNHLYFYWYRQILGQKVEFLVSFYNNEISEKSEIFDDQFSVERPDGSNFTLKIRSTKLEDSAMYFCASSEDVRRAGNEQYFGPGTRLTVT.